Presented here are 30 T cell receptor beta chains from one specimen sequenced in a study of T cell clonality in common variable immunodeficiency. These receptors' antigens are unknown. General study points: In common variable immunodeficiency, TCR beta chains reportedly carried fewer deletions and N-nucleotide insertions.

Measured with immunoSEQ multiplex PCR; TCRdb has only the in-frame clones, and not every one. This set yields 25,000 to 30,000 clones and no singletons; the top ten hold 4%. Sample: peripheral blood mononuclear cells. The receptors derive from a human donor with common variable immunodeficiency.

At least ten counts were recorded for this clone. The read terminates 3 residues before the CDR3 end, so the remaining end is supplied by the germline J gene. This chain uses TRBV12-3 or TRBV12-4 with TRBJ1-5, with a possible D match to TRBD1 (5 bases). With 3 bases removed from V and 7 bases from J, the gap between germline ends came to 7 bases. The CDR3 has 12 amino acids. CDR3 bases read: TGTGCCAGCAGTTTCAGGGCGCAGCCC. This translates into CASSFRAQP. The whole CDR3 protein reads CASSFRAQPQHF.

This clone was recorded many times. The read gets to within 3 residues of the CDR3 end, and the germline J gene fills in the rest. The chain carries TRBV10-3 and TRBJ2-3; 12 bases agree with TRBD1. Germline lookup yields CDR1 ENHRY and CDR2 SYGVKD. The CDR3 is 14 amino acids. V shed 10 bases, J shed 4 bases, and the junction held 6 bases outside the gene matches. CDR3 sequence: CANSGTGGSDTQYF. The CDR3 DNA, read in part, is TGTGCCAACTCCGGGACAGGGGGCTCAGATACG.

This clone came up many times. The read is 3 residues too short to cover the CDR3 end, so that end is filled in from the germline J gene. This chain joins TRBV7-3 and TRBJ2-3; 7 nucleotides match TRBD1. Unmatched junction bases numbered 6, after V lost 4 bases and J lost 2 bases. This CDR3 has 15 amino acids. The germline gives CDR1 SGHTA, CDR2 FQGTGA. The CDR3 loop is CASSSTGTDTDTQYF. CDR3 bases read: TGTGCCAGCAGCTCGACAGGGACGGACACAGATACG.

This clone appeared a few times. The CDR3 end falls 3 residues outside the read, so it is completed with the germline J gene. The rearrangement uses TRBV2 and TRBJ2-7; tentatively, D is TRBD2 (5 bases). The germline V gene has CDR1 SNHLY and CDR2 FYNNEI. The CDR3 is 12 amino acids. V was pared by 7 bases and J by 2 bases, with 9 bases between. CDR3 DNA, as far as it was read: TGTGCCAGCACGAGGGTGGCCTACGAG. It encodes CASTRVAYE. The full CDR3 reads CASTRVAYEQYF.

Only a few counts were recorded for this clone. The missing CDR3 end, 3 residues past where the read stops, is filled in from the germline J gene. The chain combines TRBV18 with TRBJ2-1; 7 positions agree with TRBD1. Per the germline V gene, CDR1 is KGHSH and CDR2 is LQKENI. The CDR3 has 14 amino acids. Trimming took 2 bases from V and 9 from J; bases not matched to a gene: 7. CDR3 bases read: TGTGCCAGCTCACCAGCCGGGACAGTGGGTGAG. This encodes CASSPAGTVGE. The whole CDR3 protein is CASSPAGTVGEQFF.

Details on this clone: The missing CDR3 end, 3 residues past where the read stops, is filled in from the germline J gene. J is TRBJ2-1 and V is TRBV2; tentatively, D is TRBD2 (5 bases). The CDR3 is made up of 16 amino acids. The ends were cut back, 8 bases at V and 8 bases at J, with 25 bases in the middle. Germline CDR1 SNHLY, CDR2 FYNNEI. This chain's CDR3 is CASPPGASTQPDEQFF. CDR3 bases read: TGTGCCAGCCCACCCGGCGCTAGCACACAACCGGATGAG.

This clone is labeled as medium-sized. The CDR3 end falls 3 residues outside the read, so it is completed with the germline J gene. This chain uses TRBV6-2 or TRBV6-3 with TRBJ2-1; 10 positions agree with TRBD2. CDR1 MNHEY and CDR2 SVGEGT come from the germline V gene. V was pared by 6 bases and J by 9 bases, with 8 bases of the junction left unmatched. This CDR3 spans 14 amino acids. The chain's CDR3 is CASSKSGGGGEQFF. The CDR3 bases that were read are TGTGCCAGCAGCAAAAGCGGGGGGGGAGGTGAG.

This clone was found many times. The missing CDR3 end, 3 residues past where the read stops, is filled in from the germline J gene. This sequence joins TRBV6-4 and TRBJ2-3; TRBD2 might be the D (6 bases). The length of the CDR3 is 13 residues. From germline, CDR1 is MRHNA and CDR2 SNTAGT. Deletions cut 2 bases from V and 8 bases from J, with 11 bases between. The CDR3 here is CASSDTGLSTQYF. The CDR3 DNA, read in part, is TGTGCCAGCAGTGACACGGGACTCTCTACG.

This clone was picked up many times. The read gets to within 3 residues of the CDR3 end, and the germline J gene fills in the rest. J is TRBJ2-2 and V is TRBV19; D is possibly TRBD1 (6 bases). Germline lookup yields CDR1 LNHDA and CDR2 SQIVND (reference sequence). The CDR3 is 17 residues long. Trimming shortened V by 8 bases and J by 6 bases, and 25 bases separated the two germline ends. The CDR3 loop reads CASAQPRTGSKAGELFF. The covered CDR3 bases are TGTGCCAGTGCTCAACCAAGAACAGGGAGCAAGGCCGGGGAG.

As for this clone: The read falls 3 residues short of the CDR3 end, and the missing part is taken from the germline J gene. The V gene is TRBV5-1, the J gene TRBJ2-1; 13 bases align to TRBD2. The CDR3 is 16 amino acids. From germline, CDR1 is SGHRS and CDR2 YFSETQ. Trimming took 0 bases from V and 7 from J; bases not matched to a gene: 4. This CDR3 reads CASSLEGLAGVNEQFF. The sequenced CDR3 bases are TGCGCCAGCAGCTTGGAAGGACTAGCGGGAGTTAATGAG.

A word on this clone: The CDR3 end falls 3 residues outside the read, so it is completed with the germline J gene. The J gene is TRBJ2-7, the V gene TRBV7-8, with 8 bases fitting TRBD2. The trim removed 0 bases at V and 5 bases at J, leaving 3 bases unmatched. This CDR3 has 14 amino acids. Germline V CDR1 and CDR2: SGHVS, FQNEAQ. CDR3 in amino acids: CASSLAAGANEQYF. Partial CDR3 DNA: TGTGCCAGCAGCTTAGCAGCGGGAGCAAACGAG.

This clone was seen a handful of times. The read ends 3 residues early relative to the CDR3; the germline J gene fills the gap. This chain uses TRBV7-2 with TRBJ2-1, with no clear D. Trimming removed 1 base at V and 0 bases at J, with 7 bases between. The length of the CDR3 is 15 residues. Germline CDR1 reads SGHTA; CDR2 reads FQGNSA. The CDR3 sequence is CASSLVPSSYNEQFF. The DNA read from the CDR3 is TGTGCCAGCAGCTTAGTCCCTAGCTCCTACAATGAG.

This clone has a count of ten or more. The missing CDR3 end, 3 residues past where the read stops, is filled in from the germline J gene. The rearrangement uses TRBV18 and TRBJ2-7; 9 nucleotides agree with TRBD2. CDR3 length: 13 residues. Germline V gene data show CDR1 as KGHSH and CDR2 as LQKENI. Trimming removed 3 bases from V and 6 bases from J; junction bases left unmatched: 3. The part of the CDR3 DNA that was read is TGTGCCAGCTCACCGGGACTAGCAAGCGAG. It translates to CASSPGLASE. The whole CDR3 reads CASSPGLASEQYF.

Only a few counts were recorded for this clone. The CDR3 DNA, read in part, is TGTGCCAGCGTAGGAGACAGGGGCACCGGGGAG. It specifies CASVGDRGTGE. The whole CDR3 reads CASVGDRGTGELFF. The rearrangement links TRBV2 to TRBJ2-2, with 8 positions matching TRBD1. The read stops 3 residues short of the end of the CDR3; the missing end is completed from the germline J gene. The CDR3 is 14 residues long. J lost 4 bases, V lost 8 bases, and 6 bases had no gene match. Germline CDR1 and CDR2: SNHLY and FYNNEI.

This clone occurred a few times. The read is 3 residues too short to cover the CDR3 end, so that end is filled in from the germline J gene. The chain recombines TRBV7-9 with TRBJ2-1, with TRBD2 matching over 9 bases. The CDR3 spans 15 residues. Trimming at V came to 3 bases and at J to 7 bases, leaving 7 bases not matched to a gene. The germline CDR1 and CDR2 sequences are SEHNR and FQNEAQ (reference sequence). CDR3 in amino acids: CASSLAGGPINEQFF. Incomplete CDR3 DNA: TGTGCCAGCAGCTTGGCGGGAGGGCCGATAAATGAG.

In its sample, this clone was seen many times. The CDR3 goes on 3 residues after the read ends, and that part is filled in from the germline J gene. The chain recombines TRBV7-8 with TRBJ2-5; D might be TRBD1 (5 bases). CDR1 SGHVS and CDR2 FQNEAQ come from the germline V gene. V gave up 6 bases and J gave up 5 bases, with 22 bases separating them. This CDR3 is 16 amino acids long. The CDR3 protein is CASRSSVQGTKETQYF. CDR3 bases read: TGTGCCAGCAGGTCTTCGGTGCAGGGAACAAAGGAGACC.

The sample holds many counts of this clone. The CDR3 extends 3 residues past the end of the read, so its final part is completed from the germline J gene. This chain connects TRBV20-1 to TRBJ2-2, with TRBD2 matching over 14 bases. The CDR3 totals 17 residues. J was trimmed by 7 bases and V by 2 bases; bases with no gene match: 9. Germline CDR1 DFQATT, CDR2 SNEGSKA (reference sequence). The CDR3 loop reads CSARFGTSGSGGGELFF. Partial CDR3 DNA: TGCAGTGCTAGATTCGGGACTAGCGGGAGCGGCGGCGGGGAG.

About this clone: The read ends 3 residues early relative to the CDR3; the germline J gene fills the gap. V and J are TRBV7-6 and TRBJ2-5; D ambiguous. Trimming shortened V by 4 bases and J by 5 bases, and 5 bases separated the two germline ends. The CDR3 consists of 11 residues. Per the germline V gene, CDR1 is SGHVS and CDR2 is FNYEAQ. The CDR3 loop is CASSYSETQYF. The CDR3 bases that were read are TGTGCCAGCAGCTACTCGGAGACC. Full variable domain (missing parts from reference TRBV7-6 and TRBJ2-5): GAGVSQSPRYKVTKRGQDVALRCDPISGHVSLYWYRQALGQGPEFLTYFNYEAQQDKSGLPNDRFSAERPEGSISTLTIQRTEQRDSAMYRCASSYSETQYFGPGTRLLVL.

Note on this clone: The read ends 3 residues early relative to the CDR3; the germline J gene fills the gap. The V and J genes are TRBV2 and TRBJ1-2; TRBD1 might be the D (6 bases). This CDR3 spans 12 amino acids. Germline V gene data show CDR1 as SNHLY and CDR2 as FYNNEI. CDR3 sequence: CASSVNRVGYTF. The CDR3 DNA, read in part, is TGTGCCAGCAGCGTGAACAGGGTGGGC. The whole variable domain, filled in from reference TRBV2 and TRBJ1-2, reads EPEVTQTPSHQVTQMGQEVILRCVPISNHLYFYWYRQILGQKVEFLVSFYNNEISEKSEIFDDQFSVERPDGSNFTLKIRSTKLEDSAMYFCASSVNRVGYTFGSGTRLTVV.

As concerns this clone: The read terminates 3 residues before the CDR3 end, so the remaining end is supplied by the germline J gene. The J gene is TRBJ1-1, the V gene TRBV18, with TRBD1 identical over 11 bases. Trimming cost V 3 bases and J 1 base; bases outside gene matches: 7. Per the germline V gene, CDR1 is KGHSH and CDR2 is LQKENI. The CDR3 totals 17 residues. Incomplete CDR3 DNA: TGTGCCAGCTCACCGCTGGGACAGGGGGGCTCGAACACTGAA. Translating it yields CASSPLGQGGSNTE. From start to end, the CDR3 is CASSPLGQGGSNTEAFF.

About this clone itself: From the germline J gene comes the end of the CDR3, since the read stops 3 residues before it. The rearrangement links TRBV5-1 to TRBJ2-1; D call uncertain. V was clipped by 3 bases and J by 0 bases, with 7 bases between them. The germline gives CDR1 SGHRS, CDR2 YFSETQ. This CDR3 region has 14 residues. The part of the CDR3 DNA that was read is TGCGCCAGCAGCTCCACGCGCTCCTACAATGAG. Amino acid sequence: CASSSTRSYNE. The CDR3 in full is CASSSTRSYNEQFF.

This clone has more than one count but fewer than ten. The CDR3 end is not reached by the read, which stops 3 residues before it; the germline J gene fills it in. The chain recombines TRBV2 with TRBJ1-2; D uncertain. V was cut by 8 bases and J by 1 base, with 8 bases left in between. This CDR3 is 12 amino acids long. Germline V gene sequence: CDR1 SNHLY, CDR2 FYNNEI. The CDR3 sequence is CASGQNNYGYTF. The sequenced CDR3 bases are TGTGCCAGCGGGCAGAATAACTATGGC.

This clone was observed at least ten times. The observed sequence ends 3 residues before the CDR3 terminus, with the missing tail filled in from the germline J gene. This rearrangement joins TRBV5-1 to TRBJ2-3; 13 bases are shared with TRBD2. The CDR3 runs to 17 residues. Germline V CDR1 and CDR2: SGHRS, YFSETQ. J was trimmed by 3 bases and V by 5 bases; bases with no gene match: 9. CDR3 DNA (partial): TGCGCCAGCAGTTGGACTAGCGGGAGTAGGATTACAGATACG. Translated: CASSWTSGSRITDT. The full CDR3 sequence reads CASSWTSGSRITDTQYF.

This clone was counted ten times or more. The CDR3 end lies 3 residues beyond the end of the read and is filled in from the germline J gene. This sequence joins TRBV2 and TRBJ2-7; possibly TRBD1 for D (6 bases). CDR3 size: 12 residues. Trimming pared 4 bases from V and 3 bases from J, leaving 7 bases between. Germline CDR1 SNHLY, CDR2 FYNNEI. The CDR3 sequence: CASSAQGYEQYF. Partial CDR3 DNA: TGTGCCAGCAGTGCACAGGGCTACGAG.

This clone has ten or more counts. The read ends 3 residues shy of where the CDR3 ends; the end is completed using the germline J gene. Other nucleotide sequences from this sample produce the same CDR3. V and J are TRBV23-1 and TRBJ2-7, with TRBD1 as a possible D gene (6 bases). TRBV23-1 is assigned to the ORF class and has an uncertain function. The length of the CDR3 is 13 residues. Trimming removed 2 bases at V and 4 bases at J, with 9 bases between. Incomplete CDR3 DNA: TGCGCCAGCAGTCAACGAGGGGGATACGAG. Translating it yields CASSQRGGYE. The entire CDR3 protein is CASSQRGGYEQYF.

This clone was seen repeatedly, ten times or more. The sequence runs out 3 residues before the end of the CDR3; the remainder is reconstructed from the germline J gene. V usage is TRBV19 and J usage is TRBJ1-1; no reliable D call. This CDR3 spans 13 amino acids. V was trimmed by 6 bases and J by 1 base, leaving 9 bases between them. Per the germline V gene, CDR1 is LNHDA and CDR2 is SQIVND (reference sequence). The CDR3: CASSRQQNTEAFF. The covered CDR3 bases are TGTGCCAGTAGCAGGCAGCAGAACACTGAA.

In its sample, this clone was seen many times. Coverage ceases 3 residues before the CDR3 finishes, and the germline J gene fills in the end. The chain links TRBV5-1 to TRBJ2-2; 11 bases are shared with TRBD2. The CDR3 contains 17 residues. Looked up from germline, CDR1 is SGHRS and CDR2 is YFSETQ. Trimming removed 3 bases from V and 6 bases from J; junction bases left unmatched: 10. CDR3 DNA, as far as it was read: TGCGCCAGCAGCTGGGGGCTAGCGGGAGGTGTCGCCGGGGAG. This sequence encodes CASSWGLAGGVAGE. The entire CDR3 is CASSWGLAGGVAGELFF.

This clone came up a few times. Read coverage stops 3 residues before the CDR3 terminus; the germline J gene supplies the remainder. The genes are TRBV19 and TRBJ1-6, with D possibly being TRBD1 (5 bases). Trimming took off 3 bases at V and 8 bases at J, with 20 bases between the two ends. Per germline, CDR1 LNHDA and CDR2 SQIVND (reference sequence). This CDR3 is 17 amino acids long. The CDR3 bases that were read are TGTGCCAGTAGTATTCGGTGGTTTCAACAGGCGGATTCACCC. This codes for CASSIRWFQQADSP. The whole CDR3 is CASSIRWFQQADSPLHF.

Concerning this clone: The CDR3 is cut off 3 residues early in the read; its end comes from the germline J gene. J is TRBJ1-1 and V is TRBV2; 7 bases map to TRBD1. CDR1 and CDR2 from the germline V gene are SNHLY and FYNNEI. The V and J ends lost 4 bases and 4 bases, in that order; junction bases with no gene match: 0. The CDR3 runs to 12 residues. CDR3 sequence reads: CASSGTGTEAFF. Partial CDR3 DNA: TGTGCCAGCAGTGGGACAGGCACTGAA.

There are a few counts of this clone. CDR3 protein: CAWSVPSGITQYF. The sequenced CDR3 bases are TGTGCCTGGAGTGTACCTAGCGGGATTACG. This sequence joins TRBV30 and TRBJ2-3; 9 nucleotides line up with TRBD2. The read ends 3 residues before the CDR3 terminus; that terminus is restored from the germline J gene. CDR1 and CDR2 from the germline V gene are GTSNPN and SVGIG (reference sequence). J gave up 8 bases and V 0 bases, and 3 bases lay outside the gene matches. This CDR3 is built from 13 residues.